This T cell receptor (beta chain) was sequenced during a study of Graves' ophthalmopathy and Graves' hyperthyroidism. The germline V gene has CDR1 SGHTA and CDR2 FQGNSA. The ends lost 5 bases at V and 3 bases at J; junction bases unmatched: 4. This CDR3 contains 15 residues. This clonotype was counted many times. Clinical symptoms and serum thyroxine were used for diagnosis; TRAb, thyroid ultrasound and orbital computed tomography were also relied on. The authors amplified TCR beta CDR3 regions, and they did so from RNA transcripts for repertoire sequencing. RT-PCR with HTBI primers came first, then second-round multiplex PCR. TCRdb analysed the multiplex PCR reads with MiXCR anew, one entry per CDR3 protein. This table has hundreds of thousands of distinct CDR3 sequences, over 20% appearing once.

The TCR sequence derives from a woman between 18 and 29 years old with stable Graves' hyperthyroidism. Some clones in this sample may be carry-over from other donors' samples. The source material was peripheral blood. The genes are TRBV7-2 and TRBJ2-4; 10 bases fit TRBD2. CDR3 amino acids: CASSPLAGGKNIQYF. CDR3 DNA sequence: TGTGCCAGCAGCCCGTTAGCGGGGGGCAAAAACATTCAGTACTTC.